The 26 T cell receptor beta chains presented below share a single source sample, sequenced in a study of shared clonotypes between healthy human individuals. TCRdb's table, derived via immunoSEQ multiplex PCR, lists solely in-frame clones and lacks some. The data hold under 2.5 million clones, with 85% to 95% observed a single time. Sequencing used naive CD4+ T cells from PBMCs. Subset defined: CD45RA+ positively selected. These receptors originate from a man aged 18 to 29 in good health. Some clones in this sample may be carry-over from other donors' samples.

The DNA of the CDR3 is TGCGCCAGCAGCCCCCTGCTCCCCCGCACAGATACGCAGTATTTT. It translates to CASSPLLPRTDTQYF. V usage is TRBV4-1 and J usage is TRBJ2-3; D unclear. The CDR3 is 15 amino acids. Trimming took 4 bases from V and 1 from J, leaving 12 bases between them. Germline V gives CDR1 MGHRA, CDR2 YSYEKL.

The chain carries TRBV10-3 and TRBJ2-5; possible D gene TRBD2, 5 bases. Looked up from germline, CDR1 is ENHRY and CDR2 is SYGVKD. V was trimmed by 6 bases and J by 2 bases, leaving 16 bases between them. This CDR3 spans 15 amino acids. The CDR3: CAIRHVARLQETQYF. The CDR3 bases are TGTGCCATCAGACATGTAGCCAGACTACAAGAGACCCAGTACTTC.

The CDR3 DNA sequence: TGTGCCAGCAGTCCAAGAGGCAGGAGGAGCTCCTACGAGCAGTACTTC. It translates to CASSPRGRRSSYEQYF. The J gene is TRBJ2-7, the V gene TRBV21-1; the DNA was not compared with TRBD2, the D call given in the table. TRBV21-1 is a pseudogene locus. The CDR3 extends over 16 amino acids.

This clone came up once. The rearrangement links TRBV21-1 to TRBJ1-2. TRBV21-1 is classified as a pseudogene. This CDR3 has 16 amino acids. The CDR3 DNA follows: TGTGCCAGCAGCAAAAGCAGCCGGCGGAGGTCCCCTGGCTACACCTTC. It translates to CASSKSSRRRSPGYTF.

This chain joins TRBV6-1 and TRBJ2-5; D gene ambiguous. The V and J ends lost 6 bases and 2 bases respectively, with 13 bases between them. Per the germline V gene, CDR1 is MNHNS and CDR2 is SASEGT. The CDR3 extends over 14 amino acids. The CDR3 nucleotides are TGTGCCAGCAGCCCTGTCTGGGTTCAAGAGACCCAGTACTTC. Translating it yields CASSPVWVQETQYF.

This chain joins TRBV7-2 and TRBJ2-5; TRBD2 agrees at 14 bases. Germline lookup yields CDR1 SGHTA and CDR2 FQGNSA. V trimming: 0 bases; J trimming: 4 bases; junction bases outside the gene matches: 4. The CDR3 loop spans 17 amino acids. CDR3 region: CASSLAQGLAGAETQYF. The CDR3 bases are TGTGCCAGCAGCTTAGCGCAGGGACTAGCGGGAGCAGAGACCCAGTACTTC. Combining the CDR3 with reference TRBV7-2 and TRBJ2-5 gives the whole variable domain GAGVSQSPSNKVTEKGKDVELRCDPISGHTALYWYRQSLGQGLEFLIYFQGNSAPDKSGLPSDRFSAERTGGSVSTLTIQRTQQEDSAVYLCASSLAQGLAGAETQYFGPGTRLLVL.

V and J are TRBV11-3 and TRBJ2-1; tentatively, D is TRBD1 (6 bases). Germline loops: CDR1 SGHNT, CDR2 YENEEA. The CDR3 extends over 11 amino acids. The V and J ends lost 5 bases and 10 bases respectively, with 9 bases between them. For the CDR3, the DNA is TGTGCCAGCAGCCCGGACAGAGAGCAGTTCTTC. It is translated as CASSPDREQFF.

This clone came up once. CDR3 amino acids: CAGGLAGSGELFF. The CDR3 DNA follows: TGTGCCGGGGGACTAGCGGGATCCGGGGAGCTGTTTTTT. The chain couples TRBV19 to TRBJ2-2, with 13 nucleotides matching TRBD2. Trimming at V came to 11 bases and at J to 6 bases, leaving 3 bases not matched to a gene. The CDR3 contains 13 residues. Germline CDR1 is LNHDA and CDR2 is SQIVND (reference sequence).

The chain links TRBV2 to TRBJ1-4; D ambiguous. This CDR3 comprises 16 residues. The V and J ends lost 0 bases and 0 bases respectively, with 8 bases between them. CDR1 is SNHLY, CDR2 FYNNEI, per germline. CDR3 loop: CASSEALSATNEKLFF. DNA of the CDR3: TGTGCCAGCAGTGAAGCGCTGAGTGCAACTAATGAAAAACTGTTTTTT.

The CDR3 nucleotides are TGTGCCAGCAGCTTGTGGGGTACGGAGAAACTGTTTTTT. The encoded protein is CASSLWGTEKLFF. This sequence joins TRBV5-4 and TRBJ1-4; no clear D gene. The CDR3 runs to 13 residues. Germline values: CDR1 SGHNT, CDR2 YYREEE (reference sequence). The V gene lost 1 base and the J gene lost 11 bases, with 12 bases spanning the gap.

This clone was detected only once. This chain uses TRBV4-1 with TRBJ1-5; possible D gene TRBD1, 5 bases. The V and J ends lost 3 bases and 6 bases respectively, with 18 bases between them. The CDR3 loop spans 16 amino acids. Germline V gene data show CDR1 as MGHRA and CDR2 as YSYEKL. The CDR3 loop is CASSHLDGGSGQPQHF. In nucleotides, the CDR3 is TGCGCCAGCAGCCACCTCGACGGGGGGTCGGGTCAGCCCCAGCATTTT.

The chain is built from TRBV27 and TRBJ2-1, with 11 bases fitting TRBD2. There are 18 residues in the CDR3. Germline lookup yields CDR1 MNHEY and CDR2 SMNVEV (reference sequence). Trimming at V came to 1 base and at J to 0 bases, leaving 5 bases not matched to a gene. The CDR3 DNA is TGTGCCAGCAGTTTATTTGGGCTAGCGGGAGGCTCCTACAATGAGCAGTTCTTC. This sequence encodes CASSLFGLAGGSYNEQFF.

CDR3 nucleotide sequence: TGTGCCAGCTCCAAAGCCCACGGCTCTGGAAATGAGCAGTTCTTC. Translation: CASSKAHGSGNEQFF. The chain carries TRBV5-4 and TRBJ2-1; D is unclear. The germline V gene has CDR1 SGHNT and CDR2 YYREEE (reference sequence). This CDR3 has 15 residues. V was cut by 7 bases and J by 7 bases, with 21 bases left in between.

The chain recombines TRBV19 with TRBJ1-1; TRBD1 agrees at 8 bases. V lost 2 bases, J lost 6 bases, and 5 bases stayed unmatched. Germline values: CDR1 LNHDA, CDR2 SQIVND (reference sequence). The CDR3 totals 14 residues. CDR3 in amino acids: CASSIRTGGSEAFF. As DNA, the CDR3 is TGTGCCAGTAGTATACGAACAGGGGGTTCTGAAGCTTTCTTT.

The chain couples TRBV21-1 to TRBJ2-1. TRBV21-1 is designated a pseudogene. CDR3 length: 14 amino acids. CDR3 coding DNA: TGTGCCAGCAGCAGCCGCGGGACACACAATGAGCAGTTCTTC. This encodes CASSSRGTHNEQFF.

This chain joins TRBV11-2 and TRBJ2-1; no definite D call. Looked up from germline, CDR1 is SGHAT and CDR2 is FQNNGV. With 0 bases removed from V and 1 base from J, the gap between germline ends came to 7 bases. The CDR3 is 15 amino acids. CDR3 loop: CASSLDPVSYNEQFF. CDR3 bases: TGTGCCAGCAGCTTAGATCCGGTATCCTACAATGAGCAGTTCTTC.

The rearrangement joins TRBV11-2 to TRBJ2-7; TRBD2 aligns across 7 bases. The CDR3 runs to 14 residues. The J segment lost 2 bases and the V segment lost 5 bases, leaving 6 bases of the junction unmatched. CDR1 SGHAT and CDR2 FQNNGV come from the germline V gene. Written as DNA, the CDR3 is TGTGCCAGCAGCCGTGGGACTATAGCCTACGAGCAGTACTTC. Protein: CASSRGTIAYEQYF.

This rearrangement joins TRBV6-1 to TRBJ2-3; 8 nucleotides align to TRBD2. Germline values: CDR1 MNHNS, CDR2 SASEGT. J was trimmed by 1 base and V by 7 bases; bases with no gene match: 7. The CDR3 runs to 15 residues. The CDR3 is CASTPLAGGTDTQYF. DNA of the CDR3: TGTGCCAGCACCCCGCTAGCGGGCGGCACAGATACGCAGTATTTT.

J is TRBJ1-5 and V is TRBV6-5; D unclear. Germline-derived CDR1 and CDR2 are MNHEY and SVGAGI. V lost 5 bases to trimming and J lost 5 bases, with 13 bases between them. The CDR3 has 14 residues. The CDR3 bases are TGTGCCAGCAGTCAAACTTTAGGACATCAGCCCCAGCATTTT. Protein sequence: CASSQTLGHQPQHF.

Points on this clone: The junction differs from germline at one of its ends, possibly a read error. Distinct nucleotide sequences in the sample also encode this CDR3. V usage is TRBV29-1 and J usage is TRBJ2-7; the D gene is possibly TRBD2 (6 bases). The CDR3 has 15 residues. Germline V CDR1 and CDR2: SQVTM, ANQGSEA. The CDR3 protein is CSVESGVKASYEQYF. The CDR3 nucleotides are TGCAGTGTTGAATCGGGGGTAAAGGCTTCCTACGAGCAGTACTTC.

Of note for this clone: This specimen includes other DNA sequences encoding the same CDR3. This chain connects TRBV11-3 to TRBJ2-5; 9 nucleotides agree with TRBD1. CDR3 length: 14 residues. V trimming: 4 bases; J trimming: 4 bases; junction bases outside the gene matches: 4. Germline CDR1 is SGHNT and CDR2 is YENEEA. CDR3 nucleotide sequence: TGTGCCAGCAGCTCGGGACAGGGTCGAGAGACCCAGTACTTC. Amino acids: CASSSGQGRETQYF.

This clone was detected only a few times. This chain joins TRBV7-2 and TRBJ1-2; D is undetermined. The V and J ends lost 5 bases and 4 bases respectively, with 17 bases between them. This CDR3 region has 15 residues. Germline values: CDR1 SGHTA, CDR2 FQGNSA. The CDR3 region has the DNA TGTGCCAGCAGCCTCTCCGCCCCTGGGTCCTATGGCTACACCTTC. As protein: CASSLSAPGSYGYTF.

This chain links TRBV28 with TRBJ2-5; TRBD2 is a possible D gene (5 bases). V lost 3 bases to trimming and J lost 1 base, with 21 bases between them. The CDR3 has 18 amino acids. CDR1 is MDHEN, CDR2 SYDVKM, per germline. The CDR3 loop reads CASSFRFRAAAPQETQYF. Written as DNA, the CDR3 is TGTGCCAGCAGTTTTCGCTTTCGGGCAGCGGCACCCCAAGAGACCCAGTACTTC.

CDR3 region: CASSPPGYFLETQYF. The CDR3 DNA follows: TGTGCCAGCTCACCACCAGGGTATTTCCTGGAGACCCAGTACTTC. The V and J genes are TRBV18 and TRBJ2-5, with no clear D. Deletions cut 0 bases from V and 5 bases from J, with 13 bases between. The CDR3 contains 15 residues. Germline-derived CDR1 and CDR2 are KGHSH and LQKENI.

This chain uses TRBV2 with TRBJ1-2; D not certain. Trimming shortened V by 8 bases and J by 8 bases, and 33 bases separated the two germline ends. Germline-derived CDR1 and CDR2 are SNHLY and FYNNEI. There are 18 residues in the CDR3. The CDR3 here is CASQVSFSWRREDEGYTF. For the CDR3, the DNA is TGTGCCAGCCAAGTGTCTTTCTCCTGGCGGAGGGAGGACGAGGGCTACACCTTC.

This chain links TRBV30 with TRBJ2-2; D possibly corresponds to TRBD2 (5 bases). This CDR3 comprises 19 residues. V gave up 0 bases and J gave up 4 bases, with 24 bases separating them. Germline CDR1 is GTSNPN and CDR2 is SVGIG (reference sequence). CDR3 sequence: CAWSVLVPVRGSGTGELFF. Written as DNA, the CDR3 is TGTGCCTGGAGTGTATTAGTCCCGGTTCGTGGGAGTGGCACCGGGGAGCTGTTTTTT.